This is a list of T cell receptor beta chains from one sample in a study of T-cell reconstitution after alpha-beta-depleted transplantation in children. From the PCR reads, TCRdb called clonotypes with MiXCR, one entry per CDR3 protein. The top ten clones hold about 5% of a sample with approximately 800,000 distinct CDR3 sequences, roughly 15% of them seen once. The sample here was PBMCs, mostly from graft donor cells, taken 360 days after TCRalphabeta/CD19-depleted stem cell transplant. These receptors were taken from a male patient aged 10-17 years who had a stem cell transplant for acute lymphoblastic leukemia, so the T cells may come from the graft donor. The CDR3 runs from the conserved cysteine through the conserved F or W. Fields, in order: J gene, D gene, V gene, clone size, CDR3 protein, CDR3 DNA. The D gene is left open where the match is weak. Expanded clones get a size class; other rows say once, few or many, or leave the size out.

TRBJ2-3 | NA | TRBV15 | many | CATSRAPSGSSTDTQYF | TGTGCCACCAGCAGAGCTCCCAGCGGGTCTAGCACAGATACGCAGTATTTT
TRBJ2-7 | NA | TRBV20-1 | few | CSAPGTPYEQYF | TGCAGTGCCCCCGGGACTCCTTACGAGCAGTACTTC
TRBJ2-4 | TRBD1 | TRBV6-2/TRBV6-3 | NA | CASRPTGQGLNIQYF | TGTGCCAGCAGGCCGACCGGACAGGGGTTAAACATTCAGTACTTC
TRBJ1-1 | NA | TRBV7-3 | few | CASSEYQGYTEAFF | TGTGCCAGCAGCGAGTACCAGGGCTACACTGAAGCTTTCTTT
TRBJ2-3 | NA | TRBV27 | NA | CASSQLEADTQYF | TGTGCCAGCAGCCAACTAGAAGCAGATACGCAGTATTTT
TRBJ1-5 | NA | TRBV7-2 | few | CASSSRGASNQPQHF | TGTGCCAGCAGCTCTAGAGGGGCGAGCAATCAGCCCCAGCATTTT
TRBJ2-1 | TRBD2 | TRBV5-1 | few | CASSGIAGVREQFF | TGCGCCAGCAGCGGGATAGCGGGGGTTCGGGAGCAGTTCTTC
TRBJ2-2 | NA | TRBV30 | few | CAWSPHPGELFF | TGTGCCTGGAGTCCGCACCCCGGGGAGCTGTTTTTT
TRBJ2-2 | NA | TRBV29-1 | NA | CSATGFSPNTGELFF | TGCAGCGCAACAGGGTTTTCCCCTAACACCGGGGAGCTGTTTTTT
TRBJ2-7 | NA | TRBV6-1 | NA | CASREPARGIYEQYF | TGTGCCAGCAGGGAACCGGCGAGGGGGATCTACGAGCAGTACTTC
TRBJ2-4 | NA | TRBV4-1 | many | CASSQDNDIALAKNIQYF | TGCGCCAGCAGCCAGGATAATGACATTGCGCTAGCCAAAAACATTCAGTACTTC
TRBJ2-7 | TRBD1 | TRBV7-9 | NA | CASSLTGGATYEQYF | TGTGCCAGCAGCTTAACAGGGGGTGCAACCTACGAGCAGTACTTC
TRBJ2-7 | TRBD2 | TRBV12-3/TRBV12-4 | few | CASSPGTRKVYEQYF | TGTGCCAGCAGTCCCGGGACTAGGAAGGTCTACGAGCAGTACTTC
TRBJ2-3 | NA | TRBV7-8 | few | CASSLWSNSPTDTQYF | TGTGCCAGCAGCTTATGGAGTAACAGCCCCACAGATACGCAGTATTTT